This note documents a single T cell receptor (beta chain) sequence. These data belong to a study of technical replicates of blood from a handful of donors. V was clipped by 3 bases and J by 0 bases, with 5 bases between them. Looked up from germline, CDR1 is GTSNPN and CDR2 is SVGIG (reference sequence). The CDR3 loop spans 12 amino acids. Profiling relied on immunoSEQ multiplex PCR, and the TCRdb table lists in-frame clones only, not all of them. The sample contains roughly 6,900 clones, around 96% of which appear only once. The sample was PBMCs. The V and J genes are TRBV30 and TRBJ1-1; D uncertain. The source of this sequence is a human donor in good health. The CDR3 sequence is CAWRAMNTEAFF. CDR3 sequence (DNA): TGTGCCTGGAGGGCCATGAACACTGAAGCTTTCTTT.